The clone carrying this T cell receptor beta chain was seen more than once but under ten times. What it binds is unknown. Per germline, CDR1 SGDLS and CDR2 YYNGEE. The CDR3 runs 16 residues. V gave up 4 bases and J gave up 6 bases; unmatched junction bases: 11. This entry belongs to a study of TIL therapy for anti-PD-1-resistant metastatic lung cancer. Study background: Tumors were harvested before any PD-1/PD-L1 blockade. Tumors carried a median about 1.5 non-synonymous mutations per megabase. Most patients had lung adenocarcinoma.

Time point noted: pre-treatment sample, taken before nivolumab and TIL therapy. The immunoSEQ assay was v3. Method: immunoSEQ multiplex PCR; TCRdb's copy keeps in-frame clones and lacks some. The sample yields more than 45,000 clones, around 87% seen once. Notes on the study in general: The cohort had more treatment-naive, never-smoker and oncogene-addicted patients than typical.

The rearrangement uses TRBV9 and TRBJ2-2; 8 nucleotides match TRBD1. The sequence derives from a person aged 25 to 85 with non-small cell lung cancer. This sample comprised blood, obtained at baseline. The CDR3 DNA sequence: TGTGCCAGCAGCATATGGACAGGGAATAGGGCCGGGGAGCTGTTTTTT. As protein: CASSIWTGNRAGELFF. Filled out from reference TRBV9 and TRBJ2-2, the complete variable domain reads DSGVTQTPKHLITATGQRVTLRCSPRSGDLSVYWYQQSLDQGLQFLIQYYNGEERAKGNILERFSAQQFPDLHSELNLSSLELGDSALYFCASSIWTGNRAGELFFGEGSRLTVL.